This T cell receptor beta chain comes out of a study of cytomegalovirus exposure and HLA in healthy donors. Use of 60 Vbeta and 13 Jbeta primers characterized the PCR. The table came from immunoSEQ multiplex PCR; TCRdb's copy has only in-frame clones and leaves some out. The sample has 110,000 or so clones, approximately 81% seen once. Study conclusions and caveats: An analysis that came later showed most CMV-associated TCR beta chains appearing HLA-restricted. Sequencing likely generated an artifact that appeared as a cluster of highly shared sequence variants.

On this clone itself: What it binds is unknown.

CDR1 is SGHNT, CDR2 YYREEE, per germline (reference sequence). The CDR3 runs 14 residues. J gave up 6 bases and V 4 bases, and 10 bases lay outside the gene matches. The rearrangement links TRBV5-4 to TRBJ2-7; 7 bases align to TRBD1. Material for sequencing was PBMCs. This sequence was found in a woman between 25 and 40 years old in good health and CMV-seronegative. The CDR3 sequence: CASSTRQGSGEQYF. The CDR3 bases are TGTGCCAGCAGCACAAGACAGGGCTCGGGCGAGCAGTACTTC.